This T cell receptor beta chain emerged from a study of cytomegalovirus exposure and HLA in healthy donors. Study conclusions and caveats: In a later analysis, TCR beta V- and J-gene trimming was associated with a missense DCLRE1C variant. Later analysis found that TCR beta chains associated with HLA were more clonally expanded than other, equally common chains.

PCR involved 60 Vbeta and 13 Jbeta primers. The assay was immunoSEQ multiplex PCR, and TCRdb's table has in-frame clones only and misses some. The sample yields fewer than 200,000 clones, about 80% seen once. The table lists this clone with a count of one. No antigen is known for it. Among the donors, all were healthy bone marrow donors. Trimming shortened V by 1 base and J by 5 bases, and 9 bases separated the two germline ends. This CDR3 comprises 13 residues. Germline lookup yields CDR1 GTSNPN and CDR2 SVGIG (reference sequence). Sequenced input: PBMCs. The sequence was collected from a man aged 30 to 45 in good health and CMV-seronegative. The genes are TRBV30 and TRBJ1-5, with a tentative D call TRBD1 (5 bases). CDR3 sequence: CAWSEGRDQPQHF. As DNA, the CDR3 is TGTGCCTGGAGTGAGGGCAGGGATCAGCCCCAGCATTTT.